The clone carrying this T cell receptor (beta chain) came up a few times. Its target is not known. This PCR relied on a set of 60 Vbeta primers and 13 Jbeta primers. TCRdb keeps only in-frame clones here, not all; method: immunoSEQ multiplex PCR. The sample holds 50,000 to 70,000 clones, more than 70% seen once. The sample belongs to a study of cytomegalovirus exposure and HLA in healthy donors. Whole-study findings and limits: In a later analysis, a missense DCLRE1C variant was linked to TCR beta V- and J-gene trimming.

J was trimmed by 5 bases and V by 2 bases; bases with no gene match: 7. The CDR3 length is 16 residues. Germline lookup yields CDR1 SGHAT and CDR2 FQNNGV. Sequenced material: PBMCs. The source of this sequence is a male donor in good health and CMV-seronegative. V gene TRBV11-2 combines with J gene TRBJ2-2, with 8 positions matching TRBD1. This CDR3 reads CASSLRGTGGTGELFF. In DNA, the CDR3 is TGTGCCAGCAGCTTAAGGGGGACAGGCGGAACCGGGGAGCTGTTTTTT.